This T cell receptor beta chain came from a study of shared clonotypes between healthy human individuals. Naive CD8 populations comprised CD45RO-negative cells positively selected for CCR7, excluding terminally differentiated effector memory CD45RA+ cells. With regard to this clone: The antigen is undetermined.

Regarding the study as a whole: With a handful of donors compared, roughly 5% of naive CD4 clonotypes were shared.

Clones were sequenced by immunoSEQ multiplex PCR, and TCRdb holds only the in-frame ones, with some missing. The data hold about 2 million clones, with about 95% observed a single time. With 5 bases removed from V and 2 bases from J, the gap between germline ends came to 15 bases. The CDR3 is made up of 16 amino acids. Germline CDR1 and CDR2: PRHDT and FYEKMQ (reference sequence). This chain links TRBV13 with TRBJ2-2; possibly TRBD1 for D (5 bases). This TCR came from a man aged 18 to 30 in good health. Sequencing input: naive CD8+ T cells sorted from blood. DNA for the CDR3: TGTGCCAGCAGCGGACCCCGGACAAACAACACCGGGGAGCTGTTTTTT. Translation: CASSGPRTNNTGELFF.